Below are 22 T cell receptor beta chains sequenced from a single sample in a study of T cell responses to AZD1222 COVID-19 vaccine. Clones were sequenced by immunoSEQ multiplex PCR, and TCRdb holds only the in-frame ones, with some missing. The data contain roughly 150,000 clones, 90% of them singletons. This material consisted of peripheral blood, taken on day 0 of AZD1222 vaccination. The source of these receptors is an adult in good health.

The chain combines TRBV24-1 with TRBJ1-3; unclear D gene. CDR1 KGHDR and CDR2 SFDVKD come from the germline V gene. The CDR3 sequence is 14 residues long. With 4 bases removed from V and 8 bases from J, the gap between germline ends came to 14 bases. CDR3 region: CATSEKDGLDTIYF. The CDR3 DNA follows: TGTGCCACCAGTGAGAAGGACGGACTGGACACCATATATTTT.

This chain connects TRBV7-3 to TRBJ2-4, with TRBD2 identical over 10 bases. V lost 2 bases to trimming and J lost 0 bases; unmatched junction nucleotides: 7. The CDR3 has 18 residues. Germline CDR1 is SGHTA and CDR2 is FQGTGA. CDR3 region: CASSLPEREGLAKNIQYF. Written as DNA, the CDR3 is TGTGCCAGCAGCTTACCGGAGCGGGAGGGACTAGCCAAAAACATTCAGTACTTC.

V is TRBV10-3 and J is TRBJ2-7, with unresolved D. The CDR3 length is 13 residues. In germline, CDR1 is ENHRY, CDR2 SYGVKD. The germline V and J ends were trimmed by 4 bases and 2 bases, with 9 bases remaining between them. Here the CDR3 reads CAISARGPYEQYF. The CDR3 nucleotides read TGTGCCATCAGTGCTCGCGGACCCTACGAGCAGTACTTC.

Remarks on this clone: The sample has other DNA sequences that encode this CDR3 too. This chain uses TRBV11-2 with TRBJ1-1, with no clear D. V lost 2 bases and J 1 base, leaving 5 bases between the germline ends. This CDR3 spans 13 amino acids. The germline V gene encodes CDR1 SGHAT and CDR2 FQNNGV. CDR3 coding DNA: TGTGCCAGCAGCTTACAAGAGAACACTGAAGCTTTCTTT. Translation: CASSLQENTEAFF. The entire variable domain, with the rest obtained from reference TRBV11-2 and TRBJ1-1, is as follows: EAGVAQSPRYKIIEKRQSVAFWCNPISGHATLYWYQQILGQGPKLLIQFQNNGVVDDSQLPKDRFSAERLKGVDSTLKIQPAKLEDSAVYLCASSLQENTEAFFGQGTRLTVV.

The V call is TRBV28, the J call TRBJ1-5; a weak D match, TRBD1 (5 bases). The CDR3 is 14 amino acids. Trimming took 5 bases from V and 5 from J, leaving 13 bases between them. Germline-derived CDR1 and CDR2 are MDHEN and SYDVKM. The CDR3 DNA reads TGTGCCAGCAGTCTAGCTCAGGGAGATCAGCCCCAGCATTTT. It translates to CASSLAQGDQPQHF. Based on the CDR3 plus reference TRBV28 and TRBJ1-5, the full variable domain is DVKVTQSSRYLVKRTGEKVFLECVQDMDHENMFWYRQDPGLGLRLIYFSYDVKMKEKGDIPEGYSVSREKKERFSLILESASTNQTSMYLCASSLAQGDQPQHFGDGTRLSIL.

This rearrangement joins TRBV28 to TRBJ2-2; D possibly corresponds to TRBD1 (6 bases). Germline CDR1 reads MDHEN; CDR2 reads SYDVKM. This CDR3 region has 14 residues. Trimming took off 6 bases at V and 4 bases at J, with 12 bases between the two ends. This CDR3 reads CASRSSGVTGELFF. In DNA form, the CDR3 reads TGTGCCAGCAGGTCCTCAGGGGTCACCGGGGAGCTGTTTTTT.

This chain links TRBV28 with TRBJ2-1; 10 bases line up with TRBD2. Germline values: CDR1 MDHEN, CDR2 SYDVKM. CDR3 length: 15 amino acids. V lost 7 bases, J lost 10 bases, and 13 bases stayed unmatched. The CDR3 reads CASTQDPSGRSEQFF. In DNA form, the CDR3 reads TGTGCCAGCACTCAAGACCCTAGCGGGAGATCCGAGCAGTTCTTC. The full variable domain, completed using reference TRBV28 and TRBJ2-1, is DVKVTQSSRYLVKRTGEKVFLECVQDMDHENMFWYRQDPGLGLRLIYFSYDVKMKEKGDIPEGYSVSREKKERFSLILESASTNQTSMYLCASTQDPSGRSEQFFGPGTRLTVL.

The J gene is TRBJ2-7, the V gene TRBV2, with 9 nucleotides matching TRBD2. The CDR3 consists of 16 residues. Germline values: CDR1 SNHLY, CDR2 FYNNEI. Germline trimming cut 7 bases from V and 2 bases from J; bases unmatched to any gene: 12. The DNA of the CDR3 is TGTGCCAGCATTCCTCCCTCCGCTAGCGGGACCTACGAGCAGTACTTC. As protein: CASIPPSASGTYEQYF.

V and J are TRBV2 and TRBJ2-1; D is possibly TRBD1 (7 bases). The germline gives CDR1 SNHLY, CDR2 FYNNEI. CDR3 length: 13 residues. Between the trimmed V and J ends, which lost 9 bases and 9 bases, there was a span of 18 bases. The CDR3 spells CASRGRDGFEQFF. In nucleotides, the CDR3 is TGTGCCAGTAGGGGGCGGGATGGTTTTGAGCAGTTCTTC.

The chain employs TRBV18 and TRBJ1-4; 8 nucleotides match TRBD1. The ends lost 0 bases at V and 8 bases at J; junction bases unmatched: 5. CDR3 size: 15 residues. CDR1 and CDR2 from the germline V gene are KGHSH and LQKENI. The CDR3 region is CASSPPWTGQEKLFF. The CDR3 region has the DNA TGTGCCAGCTCACCACCCTGGACAGGGCAGGAAAAACTGTTTTTT.

The V gene is TRBV18, the J gene TRBJ1-1; D is uncertain. Germline V gene sequence: CDR1 KGHSH, CDR2 LQKENI. The CDR3 totals 13 residues. The ends were cut back, 2 bases at V and 4 bases at J, with 8 bases in the middle. This chain's CDR3 is CASSPYEGTEAFF. In nucleotides, the CDR3 is TGTGCCAGCTCACCATACGAGGGCACTGAAGCTTTCTTT. Full variable domain (rest looked up from reference TRBV18 and TRBJ1-1): NAGVMQNPRHLVRRRGQEARLRCSPMKGHSHVYWYRQLPEEGLKFMVYLQKENIIDESGMPKERFSAEFPKEGPSILRIQQVVRGDSAAYFCASSPYEGTEAFFGQGTRLTVV.

CDR3 in amino acids: CASSQRGQGASGNTIYF. CDR3 bases: TGTGCCAGCAGCCAGAGGGGACAGGGGGCATCTGGAAACACCATATATTTT. The chain uses TRBV7-9 and TRBJ1-3; 12 bases fit TRBD1. The V gene's germline CDR1 is SEHNR and CDR2 FQNEAQ (reference sequence). The V segment lost 5 bases and the J segment 1 base; nucleotides outside the gene matches: 6. The CDR3 is 17 amino acids.

The chain carries TRBV15 and TRBJ2-1, with TRBD2 matching 9 bases. Germline-derived CDR1 and CDR2 are LNHNV and YYDKDF (reference sequence). The CDR3 is 16 residues long. The V segment lost 0 bases and the J segment 7 bases; nucleotides outside the gene matches: 7. The CDR3 DNA is TGTGCCACCAGCAGAGAAATCCCCAGCGGGAGGAATGAGCAGTTCTTC. This sequence encodes CATSREIPSGRNEQFF.

V gene TRBV6-1 combines with J gene TRBJ2-1; 7 bases are a match to TRBD2. This CDR3 comprises 16 residues. The trim removed 4 bases at V and 3 bases at J, leaving 9 bases unmatched. Germline V gene sequence: CDR1 MNHNS, CDR2 SASEGT. The DNA of the CDR3 is TGTGCCAGCAGTGCAGTACTAGCGACAAGCTACAATGAGCAGTTCTTC. Translation gives CASSAVLATSYNEQFF.

The chain couples TRBV7-3 to TRBJ2-1; 11 bases agree with TRBD2. The germline V gene has CDR1 SGHTA and CDR2 FQGTGA. J gave up 8 bases and V 6 bases, and 21 bases lay outside the gene matches. There are 19 residues in the CDR3. CDR3 sequence: CASSPTPQTSGTDTDEQFF. In DNA, the CDR3 is TGTGCCAGCAGTCCCACCCCTCAGACTAGCGGGACCGATACGGATGAGCAGTTCTTC.

The gene calls are TRBV7-8 and TRBJ2-5, with 8 bases fitting TRBD2. This CDR3 comprises 17 residues. Germline CDR1 is SGHVS and CDR2 is FQNEAQ. The trim removed 11 bases at V and 5 bases at J, leaving 22 bases unmatched. CDR3 region: CAAGPSAGASDRETQYF. For the CDR3, the DNA is TGTGCCGCCGGCCCCTCAGCGGGAGCATCAGATAGGGAGACCCAGTACTTC.

The V and J genes are TRBV28 and TRBJ1-1, with no clear D. This CDR3 region has 14 residues. Trimming shortened V by 7 bases and J by 4 bases, and 16 bases separated the two germline ends. Germline loops: CDR1 MDHEN, CDR2 SYDVKM. The CDR3 reads CASNIPRVATEAFF. CDR3 nucleotide sequence: TGTGCCAGCAACATACCCAGAGTCGCCACTGAAGCTTTCTTT.

V and J are TRBV6-5 and TRBJ2-1; TRBD2 aligns across 14 bases. Germline CDR1 MNHEY, CDR2 SVGAGI. V shed 4 bases, J shed 9 bases, and the junction held 8 bases outside the gene matches. The CDR3 contains 16 residues. CDR3 sequence reads: CASSLGTSGRISEQFF. Written as DNA, the CDR3 is TGTGCCAGCAGTTTAGGGACTAGCGGGAGAATAAGTGAGCAGTTCTTC.

V usage is TRBV28 and J usage is TRBJ1-5; 9 bases agree with TRBD1. The V gene's germline CDR1 is MDHEN and CDR2 SYDVKM. The junction had 15 bases not matched to a gene; V was cut back by 6 bases and J by 6 bases. The CDR3 contains 17 residues. CDR3 residues: CASRRPITGGQGQPQHF. For the CDR3, the DNA is TGTGCCAGCAGACGACCCATTACAGGGGGCCAAGGTCAGCCCCAGCATTTT. The full variable domain, its missing parts supplied by reference TRBV28 and TRBJ1-5, is DVKVTQSSRYLVKRTGEKVFLECVQDMDHENMFWYRQDPGLGLRLIYFSYDVKMKEKGDIPEGYSVSREKKERFSLILESASTNQTSMYLCASRRPITGGQGQPQHFGDGTRLSIL.

This chain uses TRBV29-1 with TRBJ2-7; D not resolved. The V gene's germline CDR1 is SQVTM and CDR2 ANQGSEA. The CDR3 runs 12 residues. V dropped 4 bases and J dropped 1 base, with 8 bases sitting between them. CDR3 protein: CSVGDFSYEQYF. DNA for the CDR3: TGCAGCGTTGGTGACTTTTCCTACGAGCAGTACTTC.

The chain combines TRBV7-8 with TRBJ1-4, with 8 bases aligning to TRBD1. The germline V gene has CDR1 SGHVS and CDR2 FQNEAQ. This CDR3 spans 18 amino acids. V was pared by 3 bases and J by 1 base, with 10 bases of the junction left unmatched. The CDR3 protein is CASSFGRGLKGTNEKLFF. The CDR3 nucleotides read TGTGCCAGCAGCTTCGGCAGGGGGCTAAAAGGAACTAATGAAAAACTGTTTTTT.

A word on this clone: Relative to the germline gene, one junction end is altered; a read error may explain this. The chain joins TRBV7-8 to TRBJ1-1; no definite D call. The CDR3 length is 11 residues. From germline, CDR1 is SGHVS and CDR2 FQNEAQ. The CDR3 protein is CASSYYTEVFF. The CDR3 nucleotides are TGTGCCAGCAGCTACTACACTGAAGTTTTCTTT.